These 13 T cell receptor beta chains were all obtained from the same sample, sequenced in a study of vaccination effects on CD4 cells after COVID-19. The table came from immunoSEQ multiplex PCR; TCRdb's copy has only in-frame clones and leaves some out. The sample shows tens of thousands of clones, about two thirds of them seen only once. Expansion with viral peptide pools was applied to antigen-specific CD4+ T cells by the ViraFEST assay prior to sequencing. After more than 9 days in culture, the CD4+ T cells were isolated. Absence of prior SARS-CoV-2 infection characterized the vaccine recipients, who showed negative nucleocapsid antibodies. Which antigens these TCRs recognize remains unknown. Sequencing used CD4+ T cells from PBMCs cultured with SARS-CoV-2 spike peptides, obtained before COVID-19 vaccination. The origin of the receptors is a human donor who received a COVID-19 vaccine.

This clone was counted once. CDR3 region: CASSLEPVQYFSYEQYF. CDR3 sequence (DNA): TGCGCCAGCAGCTTGGAGCCAGTGCAATACTTCTCCTACGAGCAGTACTTC. The genes are TRBV5-1 and TRBJ2-7; D is unresolved. Germline lookup yields CDR1 SGHRS and CDR2 YFSETQ. This CDR3 comprises 17 residues. Between the trimmed V and J ends, which lost 0 bases and 0 bases, there was a span of 16 bases.

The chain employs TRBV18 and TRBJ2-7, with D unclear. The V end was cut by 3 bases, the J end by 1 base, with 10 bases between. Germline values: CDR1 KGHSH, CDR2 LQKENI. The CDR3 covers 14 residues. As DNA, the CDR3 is TGTGCCAGCTCACCGGGGTTTGGTTCCTACGAGCAGTACTTC. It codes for CASSPGFGSYEQYF.

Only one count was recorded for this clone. The CDR3 DNA reads TGTGCCAGCGGGTCCCGGTACACCGGGGAGCTGTTTTTT. Protein sequence: CASGSRYTGELFF. This chain connects TRBV2 to TRBJ2-2; D is undetermined. There are 13 residues in the CDR3. V lost 8 bases and J 3 bases, leaving 10 bases between the germline ends. The germline V gene encodes CDR1 SNHLY and CDR2 FYNNEI.

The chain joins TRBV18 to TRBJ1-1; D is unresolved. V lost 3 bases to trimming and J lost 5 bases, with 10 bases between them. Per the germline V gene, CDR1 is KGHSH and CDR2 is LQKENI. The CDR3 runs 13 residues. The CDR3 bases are TGTGCCAGCTCACCTGAGACAAAAACTGAAGCTTTCTTT. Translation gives CASSPETKTEAFF. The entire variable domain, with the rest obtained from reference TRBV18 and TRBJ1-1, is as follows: NAGVMQNPRHLVRRRGQEARLRCSPMKGHSHVYWYRQLPEEGLKFMVYLQKENIIDESGMPKERFSAEFPKEGPSILRIQQVVRGDSAAYFCASSPETKTEAFFGQGTRLTVV.

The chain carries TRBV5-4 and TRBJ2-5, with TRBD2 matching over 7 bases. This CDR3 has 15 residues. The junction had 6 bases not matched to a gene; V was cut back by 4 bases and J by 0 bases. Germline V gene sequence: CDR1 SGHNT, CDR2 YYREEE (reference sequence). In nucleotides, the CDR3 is TGTGCCAGCAGCCCTAGCGGAGAGTACCAAGAGACCCAGTACTTC. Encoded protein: CASSPSGEYQETQYF.

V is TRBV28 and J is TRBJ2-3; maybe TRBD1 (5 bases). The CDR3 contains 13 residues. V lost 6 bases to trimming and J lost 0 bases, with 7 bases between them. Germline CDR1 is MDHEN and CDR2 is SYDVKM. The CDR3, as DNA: TGTGCCAGCAGAAGACAGAGCACAGATACGCAGTATTTT. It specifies CASRRQSTDTQYF.

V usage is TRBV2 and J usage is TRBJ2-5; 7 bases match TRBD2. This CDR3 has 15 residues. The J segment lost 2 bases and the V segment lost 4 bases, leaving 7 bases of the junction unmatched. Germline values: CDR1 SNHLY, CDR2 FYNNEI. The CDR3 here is CASSGAGVNQETQYF. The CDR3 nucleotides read TGTGCCAGCAGTGGCGCGGGAGTAAATCAAGAGACCCAGTACTTC.

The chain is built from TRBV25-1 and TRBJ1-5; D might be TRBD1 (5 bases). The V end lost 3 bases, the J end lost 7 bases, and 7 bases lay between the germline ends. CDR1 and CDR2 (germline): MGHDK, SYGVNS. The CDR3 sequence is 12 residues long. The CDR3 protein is CASSEGGQPQHF. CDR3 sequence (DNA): TGTGCCAGCAGTGAGGGGGGGCAGCCCCAGCATTTT.

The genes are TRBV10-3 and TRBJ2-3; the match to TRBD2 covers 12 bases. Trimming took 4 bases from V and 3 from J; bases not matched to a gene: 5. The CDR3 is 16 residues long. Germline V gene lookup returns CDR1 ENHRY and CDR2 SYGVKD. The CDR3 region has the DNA TGTGCCATCAGTGGTGGTACTAGCGGGAGGACAGATACGCAGTATTTT. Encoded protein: CAISGGTSGRTDTQYF.

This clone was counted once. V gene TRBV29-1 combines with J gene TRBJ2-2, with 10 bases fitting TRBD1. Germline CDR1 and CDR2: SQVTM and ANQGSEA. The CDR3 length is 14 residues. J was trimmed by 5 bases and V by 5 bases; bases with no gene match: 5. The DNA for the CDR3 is TGCAGCGTTCGTAGGGACAGGGGAACCGGGGAGCTGTTTTTT. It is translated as CSVRRDRGTGELFF.

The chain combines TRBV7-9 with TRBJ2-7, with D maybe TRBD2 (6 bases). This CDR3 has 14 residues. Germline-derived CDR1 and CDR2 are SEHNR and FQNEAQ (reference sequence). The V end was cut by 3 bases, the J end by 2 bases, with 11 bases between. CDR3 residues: CASSLGPGAYEQYF. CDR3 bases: TGTGCCAGCAGCTTGGGTCCGGGGGCCTACGAGCAGTACTTC. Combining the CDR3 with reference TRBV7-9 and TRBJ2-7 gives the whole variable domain DTGVSQNPRHKITKRGQNVTFRCDPISEHNRLYWYRQTLGQGPEFLTYFQNEAQLEKSRLLSDRFSAERPKGSFSTLEIQRTEQGDSAMYLCASSLGPGAYEQYFGPGTRLTVT.

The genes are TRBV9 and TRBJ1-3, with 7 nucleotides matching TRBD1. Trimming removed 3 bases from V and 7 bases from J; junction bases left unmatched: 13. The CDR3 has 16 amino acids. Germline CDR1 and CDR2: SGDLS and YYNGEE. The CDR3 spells CASSALQGRTGNTIYF. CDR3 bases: TGTGCCAGCAGCGCCCTACAGGGGCGCACGGGGAACACCATATATTTT. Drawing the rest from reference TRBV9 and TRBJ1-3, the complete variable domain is DSGVTQTPKHLITATGQRVTLRCSPRSGDLSVYWYQQSLDQGLQFLIQYYNGEERAKGNILERFSAQQFPDLHSELNLSSLELGDSALYFCASSALQGRTGNTIYFGEGSWLTVV.

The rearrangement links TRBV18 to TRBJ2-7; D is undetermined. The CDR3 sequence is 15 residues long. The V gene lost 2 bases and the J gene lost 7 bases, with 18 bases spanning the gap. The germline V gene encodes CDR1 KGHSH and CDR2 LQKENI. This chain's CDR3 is CASSPGMVGLREQYF. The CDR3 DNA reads TGTGCCAGCTCACCAGGAATGGTGGGTTTGAGGGAGCAGTACTTC.